A selection of T cell receptor beta chains follows, all from one sample in a study of T cell repertoires in cytomegalovirus infection. Their antigen targets remain unknown. TCRdb reprocessed the reads via MiXCR and lists one record per CDR3 protein. The sample carries approximately 770,000 distinct CDR3 sequences, around 29% recorded once. The input for sequencing was cultured CD8+ T cells from PBMCs, taken from culture after CMV antigen stimulation. These TCRs come from a human donor in good health (CMV status not recorded). Some clones in this sample may be carry-over from other donors' samples. Both conserved end residues are part of each CDR3. D genes are given only for firm matches. Size tells how often a clone was seen (once, few, many) or the class of an expanded clone, and some rows leave it out.

d_call clone_size j_call v_call cdr3_nt cdr3_aa
TRBD1 few TRBJ1-1 TRBV12-3/TRBV12-4 TGTGCCAGCACAGCACAGGGGGTGAACACTGAAGCTTTCTTT CASTAQGVNTEAFF
NA many TRBJ1-2 TRBV7-9 TGTGCCAGCAGCTCACCCGTCCTCCACCAACCCCGGACATACTATGGCTACACCTTC CASSSPVLHQPRTYYGYTF
NA many TRBJ2-5 TRBV7-9 TGTGCCAGCAGCTCAGGACAGCGCGCTCAAGAGACCCAGTACTTC CASSSGQRAQETQYF
TRBD1 few TRBJ1-1 TRBV7-9 TGTGCCAGCAGCTGGGGGACAGGGGTCCGCACTGAAGCTTTCTTT CASSWGTGVRTEAFF
TRBD1 many TRBJ2-7 TRBV7-6 TGTGCCAGCAGCTCGACAGGGAACCACGAGCAGTACTTC CASSSTGNHEQYF
NA NA TRBJ2-3 TRBV10-3 TGTGCCATCAGTGGCGGGGGCACCTACCATAGCACAGATACGCAGTATTTT CAISGGGTYHSTDTQYF
TRBD1 NA TRBJ1-2 TRBV2 TGTGCCAGCAGGGAGGGACAGGAGAAAAGCTATTGGGACTATGGCTACACCTTC CASREGQEKSYWDYGYTF
NA NA TRBJ2-6 TRBV5-6 TGTGCCAGCAGCTACCTGACAGACTCTGGGGCCAACGTCCTGACTTTC CASSYLTDSGANVLTF
NA few TRBJ2-3 TRBV24-1 TGTGCCACCAGGCCCGGGACTGGAGACACAGATACGCAGTATTTT CATRPGTGDTDTQYF
TRBD2 few TRBJ2-5 TRBV7-6 TGTGCCAGCAGCCTTCGGACTAGCGGGGGGTTAGAGACCCAGTACTTC CASSLRTSGGLETQYF
NA NA TRBJ1-2 TRBV6-6 TGTGCCAGCAGTGGCTACAGGGCGCGGGATGGCTACACCTTC CASSGYRARDGYTF
NA NA TRBJ2-5 TRBV11-2 TGTGCCAGCAGTTTCCAGGGTGAGAGGGCCCAAGAGACCCAGTACTTC CASSFQGERAQETQYF
TRBD2 many TRBJ2-2 TRBV27 TGTGCCAGCAGTTTACTGGGGACTAGACAGTTAGGGACCGGGGAGCTGTTTTTT CASSLLGTRQLGTGELFF
TRBD2 few TRBJ2-1 TRBV7-3 TGTGCCAGCAGCTCCCTGAGCGGGGGGATCCACAATGAGCAGTTCTTC CASSSLSGGIHNEQFF
NA NA TRBJ1-2 TRBV10-3 TGTGCCGTAACCGGGTCTATAAATGGCTACACCTTC CAVTGSINGYTF
NA NA TRBJ2-3 TRBV7-9 TGTGCCAGCAGCCTAACGGTTGCTAGCCTCACAGATACGCAGTATTTT CASSLTVASLTDTQYF
TRBD1 many TRBJ1-6 TRBV7-8 TGTGCCAGCAGCTTAGCGAGAGGGGGCCCCAATTCACCCCTCCACTTT CASSLARGGPNSPLHF
TRBD1 NA TRBJ1-6 TRBV7-9 TGTGCCAGCAGGGACAGGGAGGGATCACCCCTCCACTTT CASRDREGSPLHF
TRBD2 few TRBJ2-1 TRBV20-1 TGCAGTGCTAGAGAGGTCACTAGCGGGGGCTATGAGCAGTTCTTC CSAREVTSGGYEQFF
NA few TRBJ2-5 TRBV5-1 TGCGCCAGCAGCTCAGAGGGGATCCAGTACTTC CASSSEGIQYF
TRBD1 NA TRBJ2-7 TRBV7-6 TGTGCCAGCAGCTTCTGGGTAGACAGGGCTCTTCCCGACGAGCAGTACTTC CASSFWVDRALPDEQYF
NA NA TRBJ2-3 TRBV28 TGTGCCAGCAGTCTCCCCTATGCGGGGCCCACGGATACGCAGTATTTT CASSLPYAGPTDTQYF
NA many TRBJ2-7 TRBV5-6 TGTGCCAGCAGCAATACAGGTCCGTCCGCAGTCTACGAGCAGTACTTC CASSNTGPSAVYEQYF
NA many TRBJ2-3 TRBV6-2/TRBV6-3 TGTGCCAGCAGCTTCGCGCAGGGGCGGGCAGATACGCAGTATTTT CASSFAQGRADTQYF
TRBD2 NA TRBJ2-5 TRBV7-6 TGTGCCAGCAGCTTAAGGATAGCGGGGTACCAAGAGACCCAGTACTTC CASSLRIAGYQETQYF
NA NA TRBJ2-3 TRBV7-9 TGTGCCAGCAGCTCACAGGGAGGGAGCACAGATACGCAGTATTTT CASSSQGGSTDTQYF
NA NA TRBJ1-1 TRBV20-1 TGCAGTGCCCGAACCCCAAGCGCTAAGGCGGTGAACACTGAAGCTTTCTTT CSARTPSAKAVNTEAFF
NA NA TRBJ2-1 TRBV6-2/TRBV6-3 TGTGCCAGCTTTCTTTCCAGCTATGAGCAGTTCTTC CASFLSSYEQFF
NA few TRBJ1-1 TRBV6-1 TGTGCCAGCAGTGAGTACAGGGATTATACGAGGGGAACTGAAGCTTTCTTT CASSEYRDYTRGTEAFF
NA once TRBJ2-5 TRBV7-8 TGTGCCAGCAGCTTAGCGACGGCAACCCCTTGGTACCAAGAGACCCAGTACTTC CASSLATATPWYQETQYF
TRBD1 NA TRBJ2-2 TRBV7-9 TGTGCCAGCAGCTGGGACAGCGCAACCGGGGAGCTGTTTTTT CASSWDSATGELFF
TRBD1 few TRBJ1-2 TRBV5-5 TGTGCCAGCAGCTTCCCAAGACAGGGGGAAGGCTACACCTTC CASSFPRQGEGYTF
NA NA TRBJ1-1 TRBV28 TGTGCCAGCAGCCAGATTTACGGAGGGACTGAAGCTTTCTTT CASSQIYGGTEAFF
NA medium-sized TRBJ2-1 TRBV7-6 TGTGCCAGCAGCTTAGCGGGGGCTGGTGTCAATGAGCAGTTCTTC CASSLAGAGVNEQFF
TRBD2 many TRBJ2-5 TRBV7-8 TGTGCCAGCAGCTCGAGGACTAGCGGGGGGCCCCAAGAGACCCAGTACTTC CASSSRTSGGPQETQYF
NA NA TRBJ1-2 TRBV5-1 TGCGCCAGCAGCTCGGGAGGACTGTTAGCTAACTATGGCTACACCTTC CASSSGGLLANYGYTF
NA NA TRBJ2-2 TRBV28 TGTGCCAGCAGTTTTATCCATAACACCGGGGAGCTGTTTTTT CASSFIHNTGELFF
TRBD2 medium-sized TRBJ2-1 TRBV19 TGTGCCAGTAGTAATGCGGGGGGGGTCAATGAGCAGTTCTTC CASSNAGGVNEQFF
NA NA TRBJ2-5 TRBV10-3 TGTGCCATCAGCCCGGACGGAGAAGAGACCCAGTACTTC CAISPDGEETQYF
NA few TRBJ2-2 TRBV5-4 TGTGCCACCGGCCCCGGGGAGCTGTTTTTT CATGPGELFF
TRBD1 NA TRBJ2-7 TRBV7-9 TGTGCCAGCAGCCCTAGGCCAGGGGGCGGCGACGAGCAGTACTTC CASSPRPGGGDEQYF